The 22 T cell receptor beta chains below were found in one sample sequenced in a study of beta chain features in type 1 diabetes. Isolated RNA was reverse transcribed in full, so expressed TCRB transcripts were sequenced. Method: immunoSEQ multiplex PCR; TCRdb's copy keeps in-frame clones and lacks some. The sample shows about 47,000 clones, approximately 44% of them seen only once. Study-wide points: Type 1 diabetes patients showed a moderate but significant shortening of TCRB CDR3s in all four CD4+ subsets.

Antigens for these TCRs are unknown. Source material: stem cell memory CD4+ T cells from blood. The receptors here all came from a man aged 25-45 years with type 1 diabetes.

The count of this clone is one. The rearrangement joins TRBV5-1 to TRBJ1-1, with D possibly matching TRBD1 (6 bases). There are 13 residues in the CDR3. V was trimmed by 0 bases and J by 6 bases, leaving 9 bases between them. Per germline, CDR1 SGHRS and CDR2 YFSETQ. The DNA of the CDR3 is TGCGCCAGCAGCTTGGGTCCAGGGGCTGAAGCTTTCTTT. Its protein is CASSLGPGAEAFF.

As DNA, the CDR3 is TGTGCCAGCAGCGCCAGGGGGAACACTGAAGCTTTCTTT. Its protein is CASSARGNTEAFF. The genes are TRBV9 and TRBJ1-1, with D possibly being TRBD1 (6 bases). V was shortened by 3 bases and J by 1 base, with 7 bases between the two germline ends. Germline lookup yields CDR1 SGDLS and CDR2 YYNGEE. This CDR3 has 13 residues. The whole variable domain, filled in from reference TRBV9 and TRBJ1-1, reads DSGVTQTPKHLITATGQRVTLRCSPRSGDLSVYWYQQSLDQGLQFLIQYYNGEERAKGNILERFSAQQFPDLHSELNLSSLELGDSALYFCASSARGNTEAFFGQGTRLTVV.

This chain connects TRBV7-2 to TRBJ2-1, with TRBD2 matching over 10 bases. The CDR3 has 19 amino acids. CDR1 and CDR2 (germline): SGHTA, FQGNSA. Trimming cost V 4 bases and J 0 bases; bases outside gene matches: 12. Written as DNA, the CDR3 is TGTGCCAGCAGCTCTTCCGGGACTAGCGCGGCAGGCTCCTACAATGAGCAGTTCTTC. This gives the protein CASSSSGTSAAGSYNEQFF.

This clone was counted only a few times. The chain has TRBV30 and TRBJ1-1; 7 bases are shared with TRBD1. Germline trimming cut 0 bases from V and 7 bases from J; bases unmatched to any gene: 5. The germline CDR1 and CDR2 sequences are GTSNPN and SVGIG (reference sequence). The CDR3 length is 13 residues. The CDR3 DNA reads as TGTGCCTGGAGTGTTAAGGGGGCTAGTGAAGCTTTCTTT. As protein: CAWSVKGASEAFF.

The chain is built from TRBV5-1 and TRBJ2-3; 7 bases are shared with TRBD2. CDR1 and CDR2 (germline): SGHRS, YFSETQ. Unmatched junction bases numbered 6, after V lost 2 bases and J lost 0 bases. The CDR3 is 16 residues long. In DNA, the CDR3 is TGCGCCAGCAGCTTTGCGGGAGAGACTAGCACAGATACGCAGTATTTT. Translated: CASSFAGETSTDTQYF. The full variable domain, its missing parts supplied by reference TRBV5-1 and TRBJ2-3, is KAGVTQTPRYLIKTRGQQVTLSCSPISGHRSVSWYQQTPGQGLQFLFEYFSETQRNKGNFPGRFSGRQFSNSRSEMNVSTLELGDSALYLCASSFAGETSTDTQYFGPGTRLTVL.

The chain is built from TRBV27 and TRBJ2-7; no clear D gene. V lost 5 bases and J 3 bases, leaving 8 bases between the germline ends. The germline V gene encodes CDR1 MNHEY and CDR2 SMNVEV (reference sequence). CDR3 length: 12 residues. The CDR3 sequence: CASSPFGYEQYF. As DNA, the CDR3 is TGTGCCAGCAGTCCCTTCGGCTACGAGCAGTACTTC.

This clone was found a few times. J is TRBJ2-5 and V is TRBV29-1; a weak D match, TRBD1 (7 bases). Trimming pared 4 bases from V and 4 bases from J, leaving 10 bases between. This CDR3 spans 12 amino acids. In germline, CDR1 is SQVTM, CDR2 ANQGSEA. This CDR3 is CSVAGGLETQYF. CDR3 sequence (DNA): TGCAGCGTTGCAGGGGGGCTAGAGACCCAGTACTTC.

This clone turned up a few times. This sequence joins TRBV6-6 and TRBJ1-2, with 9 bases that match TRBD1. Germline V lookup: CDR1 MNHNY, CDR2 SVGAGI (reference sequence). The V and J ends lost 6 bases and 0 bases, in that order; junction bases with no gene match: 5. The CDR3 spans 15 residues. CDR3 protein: CASSGTGSPNYGYTF. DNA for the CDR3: TGTGCCAGCAGCGGGACAGGGTCTCCTAACTATGGCTACACCTTC.

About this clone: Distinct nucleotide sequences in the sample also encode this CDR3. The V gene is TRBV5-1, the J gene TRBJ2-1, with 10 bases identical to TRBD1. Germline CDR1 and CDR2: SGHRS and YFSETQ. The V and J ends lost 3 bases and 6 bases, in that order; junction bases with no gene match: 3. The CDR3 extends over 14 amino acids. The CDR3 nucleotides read TGCGCCAGCAGCTCGGGACAGGGGATCAATGAGCAGTTCTTC. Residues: CASSSGQGINEQFF.

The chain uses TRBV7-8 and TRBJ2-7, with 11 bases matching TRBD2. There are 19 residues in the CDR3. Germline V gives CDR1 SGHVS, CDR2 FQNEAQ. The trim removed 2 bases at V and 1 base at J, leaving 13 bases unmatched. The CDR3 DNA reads TGTGCCAGCAGCTTAATCGGCGGGTTTAGCGGGAGGGTTTCCTACGAGCAGTACTTC. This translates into CASSLIGGFSGRVSYEQYF.

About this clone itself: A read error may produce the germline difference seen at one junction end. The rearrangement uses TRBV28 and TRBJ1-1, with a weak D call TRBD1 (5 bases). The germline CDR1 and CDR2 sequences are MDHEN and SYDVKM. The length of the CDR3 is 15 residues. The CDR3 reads CASRLWGGGNTEAFF. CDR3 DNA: TGTGCCAGCAGATTATGGGGCGGGGGTAACACTGAAGCTTTCTTT.

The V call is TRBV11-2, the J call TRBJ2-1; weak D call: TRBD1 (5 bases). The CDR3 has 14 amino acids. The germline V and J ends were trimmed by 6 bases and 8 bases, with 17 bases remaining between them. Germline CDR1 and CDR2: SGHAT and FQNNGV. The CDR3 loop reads CASSPQRGNYEQFF. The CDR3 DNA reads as TGTGCCAGCAGTCCCCAAAGGGGTAACTATGAGCAGTTCTTC.

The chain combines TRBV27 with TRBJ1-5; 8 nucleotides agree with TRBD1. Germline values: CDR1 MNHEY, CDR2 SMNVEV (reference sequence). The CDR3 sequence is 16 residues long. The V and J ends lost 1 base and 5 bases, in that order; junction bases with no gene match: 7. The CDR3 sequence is CASSLFPDREHQPQHF. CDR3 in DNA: TGTGCCAGCAGTTTATTCCCGGACAGGGAACATCAGCCCCAGCATTTT.

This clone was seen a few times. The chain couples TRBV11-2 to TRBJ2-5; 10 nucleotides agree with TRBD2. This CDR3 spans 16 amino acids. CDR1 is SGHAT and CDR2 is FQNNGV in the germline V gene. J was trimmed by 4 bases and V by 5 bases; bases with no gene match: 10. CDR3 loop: CASSTRLAGVGETQYF. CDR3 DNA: TGTGCCAGCAGCACCCGCCTAGCGGGAGTCGGAGAGACCCAGTACTTC. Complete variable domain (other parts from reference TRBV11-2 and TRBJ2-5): EAGVAQSPRYKIIEKRQSVAFWCNPISGHATLYWYQQILGQGPKLLIQFQNNGVVDDSQLPKDRFSAERLKGVDSTLKIQPAKLEDSAVYLCASSTRLAGVGETQYFGPGTRLLVL.

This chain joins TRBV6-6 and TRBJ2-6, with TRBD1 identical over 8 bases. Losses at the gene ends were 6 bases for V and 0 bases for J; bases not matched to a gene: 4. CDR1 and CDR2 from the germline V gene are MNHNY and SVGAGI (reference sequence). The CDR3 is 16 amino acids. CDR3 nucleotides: TGTGCCAGCAGACCCCAGGGGGCCTCTGGGGCCAACGTCCTGACTTTC. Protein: CASRPQGASGANVLTF.

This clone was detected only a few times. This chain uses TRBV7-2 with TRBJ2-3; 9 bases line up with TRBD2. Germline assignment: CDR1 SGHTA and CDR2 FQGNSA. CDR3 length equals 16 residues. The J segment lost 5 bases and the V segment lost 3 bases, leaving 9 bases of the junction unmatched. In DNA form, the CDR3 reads TGTGCCAGCAGCTTCAGGGCGGGAGGGTTGGTAGATACGCAGTATTTT. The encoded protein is CASSFRAGGLVDTQYF.

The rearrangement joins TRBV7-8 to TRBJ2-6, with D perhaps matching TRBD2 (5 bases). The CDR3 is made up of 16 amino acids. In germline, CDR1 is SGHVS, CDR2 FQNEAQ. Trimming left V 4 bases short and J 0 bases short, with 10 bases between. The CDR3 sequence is CASSWRPLSGANVLTF. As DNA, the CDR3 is TGTGCCAGCAGCTGGAGGCCCCTCTCTGGGGCCAACGTCCTGACTTTC.

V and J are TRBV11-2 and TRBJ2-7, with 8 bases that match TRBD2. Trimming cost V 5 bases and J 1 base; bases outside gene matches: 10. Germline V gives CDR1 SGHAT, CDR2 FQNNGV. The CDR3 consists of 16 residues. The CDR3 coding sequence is TGTGCCAGCAGCATCCAAGGACTAGCCAAATCCTACGAGCAGTACTTC. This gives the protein CASSIQGLAKSYEQYF.

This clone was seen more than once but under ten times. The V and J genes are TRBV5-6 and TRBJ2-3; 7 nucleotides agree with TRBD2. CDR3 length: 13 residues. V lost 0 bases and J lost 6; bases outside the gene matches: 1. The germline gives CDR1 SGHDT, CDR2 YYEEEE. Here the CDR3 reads CASSLAGGDTQYF. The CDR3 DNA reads TGTGCCAGCAGCTTGGCCGGGGGGGATACGCAGTATTTT. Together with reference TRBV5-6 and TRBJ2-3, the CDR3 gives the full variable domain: DAGVTQSPTHLIKTRGQQVTLRCSPKSGHDTVSWYQQALGQGPQFIFQYYEEEERQRGNFPDRFSGHQFPNYSSELNVNALLLGDSALYLCASSLAGGDTQYFGPGTRLTVL.

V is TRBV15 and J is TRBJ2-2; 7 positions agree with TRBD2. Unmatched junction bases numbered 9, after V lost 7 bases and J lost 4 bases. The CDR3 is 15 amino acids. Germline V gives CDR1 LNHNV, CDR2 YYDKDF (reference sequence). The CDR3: CATKVSGRGTGELFF. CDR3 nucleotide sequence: TGTGCCACCAAAGTTTCGGGGAGGGGCACCGGGGAGCTGTTTTTT.

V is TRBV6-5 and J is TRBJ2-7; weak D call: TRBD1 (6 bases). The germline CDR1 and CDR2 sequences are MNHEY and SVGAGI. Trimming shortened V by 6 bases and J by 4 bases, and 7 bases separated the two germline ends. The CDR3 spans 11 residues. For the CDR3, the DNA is TGTGCCAGCAGGGACAGATACGAGCAGTACTTC. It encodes CASRDRYEQYF.

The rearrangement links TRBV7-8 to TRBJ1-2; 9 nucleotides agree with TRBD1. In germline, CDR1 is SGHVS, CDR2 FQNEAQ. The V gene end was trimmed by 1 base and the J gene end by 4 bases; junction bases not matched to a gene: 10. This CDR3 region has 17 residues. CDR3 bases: TGTGCCAGCAGCTTAGGAGGGCCCGGGACAGGGATCTATGGCTACACCTTC. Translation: CASSLGGPGTGIYGYTF.